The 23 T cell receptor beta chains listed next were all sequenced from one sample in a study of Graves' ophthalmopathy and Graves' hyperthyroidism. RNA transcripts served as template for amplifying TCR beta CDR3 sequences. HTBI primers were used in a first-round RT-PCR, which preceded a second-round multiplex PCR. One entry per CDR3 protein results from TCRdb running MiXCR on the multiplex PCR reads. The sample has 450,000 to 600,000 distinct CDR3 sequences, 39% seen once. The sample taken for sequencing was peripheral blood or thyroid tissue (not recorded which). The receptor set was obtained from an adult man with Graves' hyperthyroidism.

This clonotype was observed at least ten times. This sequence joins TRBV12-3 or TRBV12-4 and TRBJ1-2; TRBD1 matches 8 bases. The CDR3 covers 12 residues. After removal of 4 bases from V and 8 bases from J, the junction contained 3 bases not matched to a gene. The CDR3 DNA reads TGTGCCAGCAGTTGGACAGGGTTAGGCTACACCTTC. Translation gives CASSWTGLGYTF.

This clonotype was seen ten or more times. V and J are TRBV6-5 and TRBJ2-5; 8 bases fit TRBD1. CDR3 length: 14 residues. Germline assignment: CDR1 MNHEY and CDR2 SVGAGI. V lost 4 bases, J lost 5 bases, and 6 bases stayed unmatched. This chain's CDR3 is CASSSRGRGETQYF. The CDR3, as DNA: TGTGCCAGCAGTTCCAGGGGGCGCGGGGAGACCCAGTACTTC.

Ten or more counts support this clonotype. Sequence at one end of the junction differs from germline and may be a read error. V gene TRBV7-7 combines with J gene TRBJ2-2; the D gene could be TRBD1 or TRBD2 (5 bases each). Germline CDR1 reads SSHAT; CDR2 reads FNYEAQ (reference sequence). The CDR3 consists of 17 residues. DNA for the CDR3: TGTGCTAGCAGCTCTAGTCCGGGACCGCCGGGGAGCGGGGAGCTGTTTTTT. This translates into CASSSSPGPPGSGELFF.

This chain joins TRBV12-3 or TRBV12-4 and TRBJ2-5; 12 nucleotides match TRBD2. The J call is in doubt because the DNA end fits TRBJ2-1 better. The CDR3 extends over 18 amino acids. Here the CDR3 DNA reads TGTGCCAGCAGTTTAAGAGGTGGACTAGCGGGAACTTACAATGAGCAGTTCTTC. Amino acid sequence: CASSLRGGLAGTYNEQFF.

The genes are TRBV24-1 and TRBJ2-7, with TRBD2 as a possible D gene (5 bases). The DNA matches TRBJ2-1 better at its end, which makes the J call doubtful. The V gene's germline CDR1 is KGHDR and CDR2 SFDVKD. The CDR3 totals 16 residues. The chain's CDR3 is CATSDRRLAIGNEQFF. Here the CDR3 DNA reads TGTGCCACCAGTGACCGACGGCTAGCCATAGGTAATGAGCAGTTCTTC.

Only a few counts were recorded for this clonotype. In DNA form, the CDR3 reads TGTGCCAGCAGTTCGACAGGGTTGAGCAATCAGCCCCAGCATTTT. The encoded protein is CASSSTGLSNQPQHF. The chain uses TRBV27 and TRBJ1-5; 7 bases fit TRBD1. The CDR3 spans 15 residues. The V segment lost 4 bases and the J segment 1 base; nucleotides outside the gene matches: 4. Germline assignment: CDR1 MNHEY and CDR2 SMNVEV (reference sequence).

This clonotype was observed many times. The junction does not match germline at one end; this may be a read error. The CDR3 reads CASSLVGGTGELFF. The CDR3 nucleotides are TGTGCCAGCAGCTTAGTGGGGGGCACCGGGGAGCTGTTTTTT. The rearrangement joins TRBV12-3 or TRBV12-4 to TRBJ2-2, with D possibly TRBD2 on 6 matching bases. CDR3 size: 14 residues.

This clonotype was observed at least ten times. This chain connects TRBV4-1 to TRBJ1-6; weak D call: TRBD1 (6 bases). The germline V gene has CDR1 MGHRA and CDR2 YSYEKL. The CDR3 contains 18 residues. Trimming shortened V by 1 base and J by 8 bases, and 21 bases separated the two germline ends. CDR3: CASSQVPQGIGVHSPLHF. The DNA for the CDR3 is TGCGCCAGCAGCCAAGTGCCCCAGGGGATTGGCGTTCATTCACCCCTCCACTTT.

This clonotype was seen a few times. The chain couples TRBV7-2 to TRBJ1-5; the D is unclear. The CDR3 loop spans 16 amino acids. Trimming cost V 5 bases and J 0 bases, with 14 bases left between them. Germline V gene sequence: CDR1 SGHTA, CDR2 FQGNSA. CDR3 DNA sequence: TGTGCCAGCAGCCCCGGACGGACTTTTAGCAATCAGCCCCAGCATTTT. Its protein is CASSPGRTFSNQPQHF. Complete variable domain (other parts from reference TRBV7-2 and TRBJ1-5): GAGVSQSPSNKVTEKGKDVELRCDPISGHTALYWYRQSLGQGLEFLIYFQGNSAPDKSGLPSDRFSAERTGGSVSTLTIQRTQQEDSAVYLCASSPGRTFSNQPQHFGDGTRLSIL.

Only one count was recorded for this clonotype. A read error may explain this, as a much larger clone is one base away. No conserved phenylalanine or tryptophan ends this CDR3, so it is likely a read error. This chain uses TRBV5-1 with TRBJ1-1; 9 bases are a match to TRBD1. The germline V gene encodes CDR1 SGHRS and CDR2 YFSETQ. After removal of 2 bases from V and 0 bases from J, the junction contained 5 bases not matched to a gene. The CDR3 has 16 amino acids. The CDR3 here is CASSLPGTGMNTEAFL. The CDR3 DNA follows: TGCGCCAGCAGCTTACCCGGGACAGGGATGAACACTGAAGCTTTCCTT.

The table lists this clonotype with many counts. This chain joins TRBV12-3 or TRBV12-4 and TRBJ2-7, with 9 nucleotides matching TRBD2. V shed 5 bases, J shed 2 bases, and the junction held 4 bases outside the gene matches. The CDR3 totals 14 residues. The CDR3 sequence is CASSILAGAYEQYF. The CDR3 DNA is TGTGCCAGCAGTATACTAGCGGGTGCCTACGAGCAGTACTTC.

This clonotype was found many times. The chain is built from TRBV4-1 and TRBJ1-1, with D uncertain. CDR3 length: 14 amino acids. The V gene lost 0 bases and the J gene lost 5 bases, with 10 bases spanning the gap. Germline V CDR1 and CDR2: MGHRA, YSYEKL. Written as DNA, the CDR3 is TGCGCCAGCAGCCAAGATCCAAGTGGAACTGAAGCTTTCTTT. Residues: CASSQDPSGTEAFF.

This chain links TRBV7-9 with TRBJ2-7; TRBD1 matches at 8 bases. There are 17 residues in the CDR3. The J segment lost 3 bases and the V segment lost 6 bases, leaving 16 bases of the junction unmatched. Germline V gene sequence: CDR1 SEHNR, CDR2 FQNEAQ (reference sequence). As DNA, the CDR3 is TGTGCCAGCAGTACAACGACGGGACAGGCGACCGTCTACGAGCAGTACTTC. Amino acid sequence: CASSTTTGQATVYEQYF.

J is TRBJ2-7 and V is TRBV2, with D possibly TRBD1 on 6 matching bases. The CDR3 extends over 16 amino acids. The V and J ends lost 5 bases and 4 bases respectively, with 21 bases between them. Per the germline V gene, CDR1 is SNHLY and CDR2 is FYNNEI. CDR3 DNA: TGTGCCAGCAGTTACGCACAGGGTCCCCTCCTTTACGAGCAGTACTTC. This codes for CASSYAQGPLLYEQYF.

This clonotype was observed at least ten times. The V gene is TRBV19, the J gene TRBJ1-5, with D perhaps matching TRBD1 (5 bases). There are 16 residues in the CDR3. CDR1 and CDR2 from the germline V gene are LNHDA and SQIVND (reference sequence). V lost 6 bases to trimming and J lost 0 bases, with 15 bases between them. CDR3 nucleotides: TGTGCCAGTAGGAACCGGGACGGATATAGCAATCAGCCCCAGCATTTT. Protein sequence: CASRNRDGYSNQPQHF.

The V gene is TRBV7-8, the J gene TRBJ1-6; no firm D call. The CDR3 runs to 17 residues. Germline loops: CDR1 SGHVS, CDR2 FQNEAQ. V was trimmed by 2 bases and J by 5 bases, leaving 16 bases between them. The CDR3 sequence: CASSLLERVRDNSPLHF. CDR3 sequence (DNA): TGTGCCAGCAGCTTACTTGAAAGGGTCAGAGATAATTCACCCCTCCACTTT. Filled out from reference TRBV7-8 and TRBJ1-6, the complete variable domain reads GAGVSQSPRYKVAKRGQDVALRCDPISGHVSLFWYQQALGQGPEFLTYFQNEAQLDKSGLPSDRFFAERPEGSVSTLKIQRTQQEDSAVYLCASSLLERVRDNSPLHFGNGTRLTVT.

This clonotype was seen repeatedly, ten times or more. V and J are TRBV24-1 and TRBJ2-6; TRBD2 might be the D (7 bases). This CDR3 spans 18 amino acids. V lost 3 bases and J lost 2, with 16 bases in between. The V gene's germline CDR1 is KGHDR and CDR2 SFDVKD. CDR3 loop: CATSDQTGGTAGANVLTF. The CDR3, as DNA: TGTGCCACCAGTGATCAGACGGGGGGCACTGCTGGGGCCAACGTCCTGACTTTC.

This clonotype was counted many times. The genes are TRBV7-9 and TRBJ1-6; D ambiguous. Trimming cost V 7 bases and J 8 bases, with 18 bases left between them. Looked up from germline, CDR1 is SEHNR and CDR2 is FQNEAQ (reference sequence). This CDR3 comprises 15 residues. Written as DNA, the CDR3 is TGTGCCAGCACTGACTCGGGGATTGGGGATTCACCCCTCCACTTT. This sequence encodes CASTDSGIGDSPLHF.

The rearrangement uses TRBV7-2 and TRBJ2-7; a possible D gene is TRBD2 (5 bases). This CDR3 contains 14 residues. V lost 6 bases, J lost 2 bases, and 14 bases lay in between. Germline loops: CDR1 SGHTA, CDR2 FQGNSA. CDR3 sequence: CASSDRGGTYEQYF. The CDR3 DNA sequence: TGTGCCAGCAGTGACCGGGGTGGAACCTACGAGCAGTACTTC.

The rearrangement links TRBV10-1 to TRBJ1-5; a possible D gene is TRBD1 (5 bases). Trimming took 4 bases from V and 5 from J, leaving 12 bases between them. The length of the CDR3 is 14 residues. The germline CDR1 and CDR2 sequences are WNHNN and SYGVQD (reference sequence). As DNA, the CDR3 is TGCGCCAGCAGTGCACCGGACAACTATCAGCCCCAGCATTTT. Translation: CASSAPDNYQPQHF.

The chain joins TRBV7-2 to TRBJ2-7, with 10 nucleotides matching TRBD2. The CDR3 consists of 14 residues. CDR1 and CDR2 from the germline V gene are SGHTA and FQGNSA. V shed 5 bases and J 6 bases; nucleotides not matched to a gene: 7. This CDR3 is CASSGTSGAVEQYF. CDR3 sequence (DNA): TGTGCCAGCAGCGGAACTAGCGGGGCAGTCGAGCAGTACTTC.

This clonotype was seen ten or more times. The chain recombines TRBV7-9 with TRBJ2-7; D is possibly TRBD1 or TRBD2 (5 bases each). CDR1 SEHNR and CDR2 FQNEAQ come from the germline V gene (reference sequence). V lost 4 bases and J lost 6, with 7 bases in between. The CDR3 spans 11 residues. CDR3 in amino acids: CASSWGIEQYF. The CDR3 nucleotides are TGTGCCAGCAGCTGGGGGATCGAGCAGTACTTC.

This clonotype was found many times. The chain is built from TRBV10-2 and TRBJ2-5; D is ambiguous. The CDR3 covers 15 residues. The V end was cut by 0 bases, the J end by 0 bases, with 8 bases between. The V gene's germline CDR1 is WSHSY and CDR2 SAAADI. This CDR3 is CASSESSGYQETQYF. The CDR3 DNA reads TGCGCCAGCAGTGAGTCGTCCGGGTACCAAGAGACCCAGTACTTC.